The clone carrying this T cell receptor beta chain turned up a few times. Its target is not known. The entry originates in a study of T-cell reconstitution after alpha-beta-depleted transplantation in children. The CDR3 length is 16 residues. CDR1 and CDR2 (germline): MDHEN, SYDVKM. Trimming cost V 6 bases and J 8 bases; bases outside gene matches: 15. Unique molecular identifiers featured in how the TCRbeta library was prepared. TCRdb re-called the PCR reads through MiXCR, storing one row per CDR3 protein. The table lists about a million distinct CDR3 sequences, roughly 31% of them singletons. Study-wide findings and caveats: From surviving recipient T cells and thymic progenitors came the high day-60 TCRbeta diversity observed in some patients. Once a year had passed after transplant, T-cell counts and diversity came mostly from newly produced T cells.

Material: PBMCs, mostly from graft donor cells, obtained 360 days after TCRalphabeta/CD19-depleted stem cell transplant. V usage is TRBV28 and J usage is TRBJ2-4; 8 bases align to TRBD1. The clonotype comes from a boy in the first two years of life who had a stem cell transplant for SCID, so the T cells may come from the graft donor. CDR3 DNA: TGTGCCAGCAGCCTTCCGACAGGGGTGGGAGGCTACATTCAGTACTTC. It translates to CASSLPTGVGGYIQYF. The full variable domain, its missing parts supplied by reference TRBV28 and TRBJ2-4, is DVKVTQSSRYLVKRTGEKVFLECVQDMDHENMFWYRQDPGLGLRLIYFSYDVKMKEKGDIPEGYSVSREKKERFSLILESASTNQTSMYLCASSLPTGVGGYIQYFGAGTRLSVL.